These 20 T cell receptor beta chains originate from one sample sequenced in a study of cytomegalovirus exposure and HLA in healthy donors (dated by TCRdb to about 2017). The library was built by means of the immunoSEQ multiplex PCR assay. For the multiplex PCR, a mixture combining 60 forward primers for TCR Vbeta segments and 13 reverse primers for TCR Jbeta segments was used. The table comes from immuneACCESS by way of TCRdb, which keeps in-frame sequences with V and J called. Part of the clones is missing from these tables; in studies checked, under half for an unresolved V gene and the rest for unknown reasons. For this sample there are around 170,000 clones; roughly 79% appear just once. About 1.6% of the sample is in the top ten clones. Specimen: PBMCs. All receptors derive from a man aged 35 to 55 in good health and CMV-seronegative.

The chain employs TRBV30 and TRBJ1-2, with TRBD1 matching 10 bases. This CDR3 has 15 amino acids. Germline V gene lookup returns CDR1 GTSNPN and CDR2 SVGIG (reference sequence). The V segment lost 5 bases and the J segment 7 bases; nucleotides outside the gene matches: 13. The CDR3 spells CAWVPWDRGVGGYTF. CDR3 in DNA: TGTGCCTGGGTCCCATGGGACAGGGGTGTCGGTGGCTACACCTTC.

V usage is TRBV19 and J usage is TRBJ1-4; D is ambiguous. The germline V gene encodes CDR1 LNHDA and CDR2 SQIVND (reference sequence). The V gene lost 6 bases and the J gene lost 8 bases, with 13 bases spanning the gap. This CDR3 has 13 residues. The CDR3 loop is CASRRNSLEKLFF. Here the CDR3 DNA reads TGTGCCAGTAGGCGGAACTCCTTGGAAAAACTGTTTTTT.

The rearrangement links TRBV27 to TRBJ2-1, with D uncertain. Germline values: CDR1 MNHEY, CDR2 SMNVEV (reference sequence). Trimming shortened V by 5 bases and J by 3 bases, and 11 bases separated the two germline ends. The CDR3 extends over 14 amino acids. CDR3 DNA: TGTGCCAGCAGTCTACGAGTGCTCTACAATGAGCAGTTCTTC. Amino acids: CASSLRVLYNEQFF.

The genes are TRBV11-2 and TRBJ2-3; 7 nucleotides align to TRBD2. This CDR3 region has 13 residues. Germline-derived CDR1 and CDR2 are SGHAT and FQNNGV. The V gene end was trimmed by 2 bases and the J gene end by 9 bases; junction bases not matched to a gene: 5. CDR3 amino acids: CASSLSGEGTQYF. In DNA, the CDR3 is TGTGCCAGCAGCTTATCGGGGGAGGGGACGCAGTATTTT.

This sequence joins TRBV18 and TRBJ1-5; TRBD1 aligns across 12 bases. Germline assignment: CDR1 KGHSH and CDR2 LQKENI. CDR3 length: 18 residues. V was clipped by 2 bases and J by 1 base; unmatched bases: 6. The CDR3 sequence: CASSPVLGQGASNQPQHF. CDR3 coding DNA: TGTGCCAGCTCACCAGTCCTGGGACAGGGGGCGAGCAATCAGCCCCAGCATTTT.

The chain links TRBV9 to TRBJ1-2; 7 bases align to TRBD1. Germline CDR1 SGDLS, CDR2 YYNGEE. V lost 3 bases, J lost 3 bases, and 2 bases stayed unmatched. The CDR3 extends over 13 amino acids. CDR3 protein: CASSATGDYGYTF. The CDR3 DNA follows: TGTGCCAGCAGCGCAACAGGGGACTATGGCTACACCTTC.

CDR3 bases: TGTGCCAGCAGTAACCCTAGTTACAGGGGCAACACTGAAGCTTTCTTT. Amino acid sequence: CASSNPSYRGNTEAFF. The rearrangement joins TRBV5-6 to TRBJ1-1; TRBD1 aligns across 7 bases. V shed 5 bases and J 2 bases; nucleotides not matched to a gene: 12. Germline values: CDR1 SGHDT, CDR2 YYEEEE. The CDR3 is 16 amino acids.

V and J are TRBV28 and TRBJ1-2; the match to TRBD1 covers 7 bases. The germline V gene has CDR1 MDHEN and CDR2 SYDVKM. Trimming at V came to 5 bases and at J to 7 bases, leaving 13 bases not matched to a gene. The CDR3 runs to 15 residues. Written as DNA, the CDR3 is TGTGCCAGCAGTATCGCTACTGACAGGGTTGCTGGCTACACCTTC. It translates to CASSIATDRVAGYTF.

This chain joins TRBV5-5 and TRBJ2-7, with TRBD2 matching over 7 bases. With V trimmed by 2 bases and J by 4 bases, 9 bases remained unmatched. In germline, CDR1 is SGHKS, CDR2 YYEKEE (reference sequence). The CDR3 runs 15 residues. The CDR3 region has the DNA TGTGCCAGCAGCTTTTCGTGGGAGGGCGTATACGAGCAGTACGTC. Encoded protein: CASSFSWEGVYEQYV.

This clone was seen a single time. The chain is built from TRBV2 and TRBJ2-1; 7 nucleotides agree with TRBD2. Germline CDR1 reads SNHLY; CDR2 reads FYNNEI. Trimming took 6 bases from V and 10 from J; bases not matched to a gene: 9. CDR3 length: 13 residues. The CDR3 DNA sequence: TGTGCCAGCAGCCGCGACCTGGGGGGGGAGCAGTTCTTC. Residues: CASSRDLGGEQFF.

V is TRBV6-1 and J is TRBJ2-7; D is uncertain. Trimming stripped 8 bases from V and 1 base from J, with 12 bases between. Germline assignment: CDR1 MNHNS and CDR2 SASEGT. CDR3 length equals 13 residues. This CDR3 reads CASRSARSYEQYV. CDR3 sequence (DNA): TGTGCCAGCCGGTCTGCGAGGTCCTACGAGCAGTACGTC.

This clone was detected a few times. This chain joins TRBV28 and TRBJ2-7; TRBD1 matches at 7 bases. Per germline, CDR1 MDHEN and CDR2 SYDVKM. The trim removed 3 bases at V and 2 bases at J, leaving 1 base unmatched. This CDR3 spans 13 amino acids. CDR3: CASSLGTAYEQYF. CDR3 coding DNA: TGTGCCAGCAGTTTGGGGACAGCCTACGAGCAGTACTTC.

As to this clone: Additional DNA sequences in this sample encode the identical CDR3. The V call is TRBV7-9, the J call TRBJ2-2, with 7 bases aligning to TRBD1. The CDR3 has 14 residues. Germline assignment: CDR1 SEHNR and CDR2 FQNEAQ (reference sequence). V lost 2 bases to trimming and J lost 10 bases; unmatched junction nucleotides: 7. CDR3 residues: CASSLLTGVVELFF. The CDR3 DNA follows: TGTGCCAGCAGCTTACTTACAGGGGTGGTGGAGCTGTTTTTT.

The V gene is TRBV18, the J gene TRBJ2-2; possibly TRBD1 for D (5 bases). Trimming took 0 bases from V and 4 from J, leaving 15 bases between them. The CDR3 loop spans 17 amino acids. Germline-derived CDR1 and CDR2 are KGHSH and LQKENI. CDR3: CASSPPVVRASTGELFF. In DNA form, the CDR3 reads TGTGCCAGCTCACCACCGGTTGTCAGGGCGAGCACCGGGGAGCTGTTTTTT. Combining the CDR3 with reference TRBV18 and TRBJ2-2 gives the whole variable domain NAGVMQNPRHLVRRRGQEARLRCSPMKGHSHVYWYRQLPEEGLKFMVYLQKENIIDESGMPKERFSAEFPKEGPSILRIQQVVRGDSAAYFCASSPPVVRASTGELFFGEGSRLTVL.

The rearrangement joins TRBV6-6 to TRBJ2-1, with 8 bases matching TRBD2. Losses at the gene ends were 5 bases for V and 5 bases for J; bases not matched to a gene: 5. The CDR3 is made up of 14 amino acids. From germline, CDR1 is MNHNY and CDR2 SVGAGI (reference sequence). The CDR3 here is CASSPGLAHNEQFF. CDR3 DNA: TGTGCCAGCAGTCCCGGACTAGCACACAATGAGCAGTTCTTC.

The chain uses TRBV27 and TRBJ2-7; TRBD2 matches 10 bases. The germline V gene encodes CDR1 MNHEY and CDR2 SMNVEV (reference sequence). This CDR3 comprises 13 residues. V lost 6 bases, J lost 3 bases, and 2 bases stayed unmatched. The CDR3 DNA reads TGTGCCAGCAGCCCTAGCGGGAGCTACGAGCAGTACTTC. This gives the protein CASSPSGSYEQYF.

The chain has TRBV7-7 and TRBJ2-3, with 8 bases aligning to TRBD2. V trimming: 5 bases; J trimming: 0 bases; junction bases outside the gene matches: 4. The length of the CDR3 is 15 residues. Germline V gene sequence: CDR1 SSHAT, CDR2 FNYEAQ (reference sequence). As DNA, the CDR3 is TGTGCCAGCAGCCTTAGCGGGATAAGCACAGATACGCAGTATTTT. It translates to CASSLSGISTDTQYF.

This clone was counted a single time. This chain links TRBV6-1 with TRBJ2-7, with TRBD2 as a possible D gene (6 bases). V was trimmed by 4 bases and J by 1 base, leaving 11 bases between them. CDR1 is MNHNS and CDR2 is SASEGT in the germline V gene. This CDR3 is built from 14 residues. The CDR3: CASSARETSYEQYF. The CDR3 region has the DNA TGTGCCAGCAGTGCCCGGGAGACGTCCTACGAGCAGTACTTC.

The V and J genes are TRBV5-1 and TRBJ1-4; no clear D. The germline CDR1 and CDR2 sequences are SGHRS and YFSETQ. The CDR3 extends over 13 amino acids. The V and J ends lost 5 bases and 7 bases respectively, with 12 bases between them. Here the CDR3 reads CASRLRSGEKLFF. CDR3 in DNA: TGCGCCAGCAGACTAAGGAGTGGTGAAAAACTGTTTTTT. Full variable domain (rest looked up from reference TRBV5-1 and TRBJ1-4): KAGVTQTPRYLIKTRGQQVTLSCSPISGHRSVSWYQQTPGQGLQFLFEYFSETQRNKGNFPGRFSGRQFSNSRSEMNVSTLELGDSALYLCASRLRSGEKLFFGSGTQLSVL.

The chain joins TRBV19 to TRBJ2-1; perhaps TRBD2 as D (6 bases). The CDR3 length is 15 residues. Germline V lookup: CDR1 LNHDA, CDR2 SQIVND (reference sequence). V was clipped by 5 bases and J by 5 bases, with 16 bases between them. For the CDR3, the DNA is TGTGCCAGTAGTCCCCGCGGGATTACTAACAATGAGCAGTTCTTC. Protein: CASSPRGITNNEQFF.